This T cell receptor beta chain was sequenced in a study of Graves' ophthalmopathy and Graves' hyperthyroidism. Findings and caveats of the study: Separation of ophthalmopathy from stable hyperthyroidism was achieved by a 13-signature model, at approximately 90% sensitivity and roughly 77% specificity.

Amplification targeted the TCR beta CDR3 regions, with RNA transcripts as the source material. In the first round, RT-PCR was carried out with HTBI primers, and a multiplex PCR formed the second round. Each CDR3 protein gets one entry after TCRdb re-called the multiplex PCR reads with MiXCR. The data hold 650,000 to 800,000 distinct CDR3 sequences, with about 41% observed a single time. Trimming pared 5 bases from V and 7 bases from J, leaving 26 bases between. There are 16 residues in the CDR3. Germline values: CDR1 DFQATT, CDR2 SNEGSKA (reference sequence). Patients with other autoimmune diseases, uncontrolled infections, pregnancy or lactation were excluded. With respect to this clonotype: Its matching antigen is unknown.

The chain links TRBV20-1 to TRBJ2-5; a possible D gene is TRBD1 (6 bases). The sequence came from an adult man with Graves' ophthalmopathy. Sequencing was performed on peripheral blood. This CDR3 is CSAQKPTGTLEVTQYF. DNA for the CDR3: TGCAGTGCTCAAAAACCTACAGGGACACTGGAGGTGACCCAGTACTTC.